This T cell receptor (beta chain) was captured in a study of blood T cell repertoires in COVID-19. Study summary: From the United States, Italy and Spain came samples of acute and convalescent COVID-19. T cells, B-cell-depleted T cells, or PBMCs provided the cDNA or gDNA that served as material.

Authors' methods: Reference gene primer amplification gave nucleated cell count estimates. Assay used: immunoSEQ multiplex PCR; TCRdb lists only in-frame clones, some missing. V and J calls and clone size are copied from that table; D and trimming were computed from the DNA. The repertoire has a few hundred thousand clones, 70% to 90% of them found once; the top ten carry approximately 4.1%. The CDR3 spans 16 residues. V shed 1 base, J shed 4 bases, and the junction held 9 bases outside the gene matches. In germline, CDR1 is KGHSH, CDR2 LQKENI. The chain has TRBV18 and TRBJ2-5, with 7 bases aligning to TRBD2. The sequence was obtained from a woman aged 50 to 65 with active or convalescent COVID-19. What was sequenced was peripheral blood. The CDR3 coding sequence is TGTGCCAGCTCACCACGGATACCGAGGGAGGGAGAGACCCAGTACTTC. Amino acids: CASSPRIPREGETQYF.